The clone carrying this T cell receptor (beta chain) has only a few counts. Germline V lookup: CDR1 MNHEY, CDR2 SVGAGI. V lost 6 bases and J 2 bases, leaving 14 bases between the germline ends. The CDR3 length is 15 residues. The entry originates in a study of blood T cells in healthy people across ages. A second PCR, run for about 6 to 12 cycles, used a sample-barcoded 5' primer plus a J-beta primer mix. TCRdb re-called the 5' RACE reads with MiXCR, one entry per CDR3 protein. This sample has about 720,000 distinct CDR3 sequences; about a fifth occur once, and the top ten carry roughly 22%. The receptor was derived from a man aged 70 or older in good health. Sequencing input: blood. The genes are TRBV6-5 and TRBJ1-3, with D possibly being TRBD1 (6 bases). The CDR3 DNA reads as TGTGCCAGCAGCCCCTACAGGGACGCTGGAAACACCATATATTTT. Its translation is CASSPYRDAGNTIYF.